The 24 T cell receptor beta chains given below trace back to one sample, sequenced in a study of response to subunit inactivated influenza vaccine. TCRdb reanalysed the RT-PCR reads using MiXCR and keeps one entry per CDR3 protein. The sample includes about 480,000 distinct CDR3 sequences, 25% of them seen just once. Material: CD4+ T cells sorted from PBMCs, obtained 4 to 6 days after vaccination. The receptors stem from a man in his fifties who received an inactivated influenza vaccine.

The chain couples TRBV20-1 to TRBJ2-7, with D unresolved. The CDR3 runs 13 residues. Trimming pared 5 bases from V and 4 bases from J, leaving 15 bases between. Germline lookup yields CDR1 DFQATT and CDR2 SNEGSKA (reference sequence). The CDR3 protein is CSAGTETPYEQYF. CDR3 DNA: TGCAGTGCTGGAACCGAGACCCCTTACGAGCAGTACTTC.

The chain employs TRBV20-1 and TRBJ2-3; D gene unclear. V was pared by 0 bases and J by 0 bases, with 7 bases between. CDR1 and CDR2 (germline): DFQATT, SNEGSKA (reference sequence). The CDR3 sequence is 14 residues long. The DNA for the CDR3 is TGCAGTGCTAGAGACCCGACGAGCACAGATACGCAGTATTTT. It encodes CSARDPTSTDTQYF.

This clonotype was seen only a few times. The chain combines TRBV10-3 with TRBJ2-3; TRBD2 matches at 8 bases. This CDR3 contains 16 residues. J gave up 1 base and V 6 bases, and 9 bases lay outside the gene matches. Germline V lookup: CDR1 ENHRY, CDR2 SYGVKD. The CDR3 sequence: CAIRFRSAGGTDTQYF. The CDR3 DNA follows: TGTGCCATCAGGTTTCGTTCAGCGGGAGGCACAGATACGCAGTATTTT.

The chain links TRBV6-1 to TRBJ1-3; unclear D gene. CDR1 and CDR2 (germline): MNHNS, SASEGT. This CDR3 is built from 13 residues. Trimming took 5 bases from V and 3 from J, leaving 8 bases between them. The CDR3 sequence: CASSLRYGNTIYF. Written as DNA, the CDR3 is TGTGCCAGCAGTCTCCGATATGGAAACACCATATATTTT.

The chain couples TRBV7-9 to TRBJ2-3; 9 positions match TRBD2. The CDR3 sequence is 15 residues long. Germline CDR1 SEHNR, CDR2 FQNEAQ (reference sequence). After removal of 4 bases from V and 0 bases from J, the junction contained 2 bases not matched to a gene. The DNA for the CDR3 is TGTGCCAGCAGCTCCGGGACTAGCAGCACAGATACGCAGTATTTT. Translating gives CASSSGTSSTDTQYF.

The CDR3 DNA reads TGCAGTGCCTCCGGGACACCGAGCCCGCAGTTCTTC. Protein product: CSASGTPSPQFF. The chain is built from TRBV20-1 and TRBJ2-1; tentatively, D is TRBD1 (6 bases). V was clipped by 6 bases and J by 12 bases, with 18 bases between them. The CDR3 length is 12 residues. Germline V gene data show CDR1 as DFQATT and CDR2 as SNEGSKA (reference sequence).

The chain has TRBV5-1 and TRBJ2-5; 7 bases align to TRBD2. This CDR3 has 16 amino acids. Trimming cost V 0 bases and J 1 base; bases outside gene matches: 6. Germline V CDR1 and CDR2: SGHRS, YFSETQ. CDR3 nucleotides: TGCGCCAGCAGCTTGGGTTCCAGCGGGACCCAAGAGACCCAGTACTTC. Translation: CASSLGSSGTQETQYF. Variable domain in full (rest from reference TRBV5-1 and TRBJ2-5): KAGVTQTPRYLIKTRGQQVTLSCSPISGHRSVSWYQQTPGQGLQFLFEYFSETQRNKGNFPGRFSGRQFSNSRSEMNVSTLELGDSALYLCASSLGSSGTQETQYFGPGTRLLVL.

The V gene is TRBV20-1, the J gene TRBJ2-7; D could derive from TRBD1 or TRBD2 (5 bases each). The germline gives CDR1 DFQATT, CDR2 SNEGSKA (reference sequence). Trimming took off 1 base at V and 0 bases at J, with 16 bases between the two ends. The CDR3 is 16 amino acids. The CDR3 DNA reads as TGCAGTGCTAGAGGCGGGTCGGGACCCCTCTCCTACGAGCAGTACTTC. It codes for CSARGGSGPLSYEQYF.

This clonotype was seen only a few times. The chain recombines TRBV29-1 with TRBJ2-7; 8 bases are a match to TRBD2. The CDR3 totals 12 residues. V lost 3 bases to trimming and J lost 5 bases; unmatched junction nucleotides: 3. The germline V gene encodes CDR1 SQVTM and CDR2 ANQGSEA. Here the CDR3 reads CSVDGRANEQYF. The CDR3 DNA reads as TGCAGCGTTGACGGGAGGGCCAACGAGCAGTACTTC.

This clonotype has just a few counts. DNA of the CDR3: TGCAGCGTTGAAGGAACAGGGATGTCCACTGAAGCTTTCTTT. Translated, it gives CSVEGTGMSTEAFF. The chain is built from TRBV29-1 and TRBJ1-1; TRBD1 might be the D (6 bases). The CDR3 contains 14 residues. Deletions cut 1 base from V and 4 bases from J, with 13 bases between. The germline gives CDR1 SQVTM, CDR2 ANQGSEA.

This clonotype was observed a few times. This chain links TRBV10-3 with TRBJ2-1; TRBD1 agrees at 9 bases. This CDR3 spans 15 amino acids. Germline trimming cut 6 bases from V and 4 bases from J; bases unmatched to any gene: 7. Germline V CDR1 and CDR2: ENHRY, SYGVKD. The CDR3 spells CAISPPGTGYNEQFF. Written as DNA, the CDR3 is TGTGCCATCAGCCCCCCCGGGACAGGGTACAATGAGCAGTTCTTC.

The rearrangement uses TRBV7-9 and TRBJ2-3; weak D call: TRBD2 (5 bases). Germline CDR1 SEHNR, CDR2 FQNEAQ (reference sequence). Between the trimmed V and J ends, which lost 8 bases and 4 bases, there was a span of 19 bases. This CDR3 spans 15 amino acids. The CDR3 loop is CASGYDPSKPDTQYF. Here the CDR3 DNA reads TGTGCCAGCGGGTATGATCCTAGCAAGCCAGATACGCAGTATTTT.

The chain is built from TRBV28 and TRBJ1-6, with D perhaps TRBD1 (6 bases). Germline assignment: CDR1 MDHEN and CDR2 SYDVKM. The CDR3 is made up of 14 amino acids. V was trimmed by 2 bases and J by 6 bases, leaving 8 bases between them. CDR3 region: CASSLPGANSPLHF. The CDR3 nucleotides read TGTGCCAGCAGTTTACCAGGGGCTAATTCACCCCTCCACTTT.

The rearrangement uses TRBV24-1 and TRBJ2-3; 15 positions agree with TRBD2. With V trimmed by 4 bases and J by 1 base, 5 bases remained unmatched. This CDR3 spans 18 amino acids. The germline CDR1 and CDR2 sequences are KGHDR and SFDVKD. As DNA, the CDR3 is TGTGCCACCAGTGACCCGGGACTAGCGGGAGGTCGCACAGATACGCAGTATTTT. As protein: CATSDPGLAGGRTDTQYF.

This clonotype has more than one count but fewer than ten. The V and J genes are TRBV5-6 and TRBJ1-4; perhaps TRBD1 as D (6 bases). The CDR3 is 16 residues long. With 2 bases removed from V and 0 bases from J, the gap between germline ends came to 11 bases. From germline, CDR1 is SGHDT and CDR2 YYEEEE. CDR3 region: CASSFTTGATNEKLFF. CDR3 bases: TGTGCCAGCAGCTTCACGACAGGAGCAACTAATGAAAAACTGTTTTTT.

This clonotype has at least ten counts. The chain joins TRBV5-5 to TRBJ2-5, with 7 positions matching TRBD1. The J segment lost 1 base and the V segment lost 4 bases, leaving 4 bases of the junction unmatched. The CDR3 has 14 residues. Germline CDR1 reads SGHKS; CDR2 reads YYEKEE (reference sequence). This CDR3 is CASSQGQLQETQYF. Here the CDR3 DNA reads TGTGCCAGCAGCCAGGGACAGCTCCAAGAGACCCAGTACTTC.

This clonotype was observed many times. This chain connects TRBV11-1 to TRBJ1-6; the D gene is possibly TRBD1 (5 bases). This CDR3 has 14 residues. The germline V and J ends were trimmed by 5 bases and 8 bases, with 13 bases remaining between them. CDR1 and CDR2 (germline): SGHAT, FQDESV (reference sequence). DNA of the CDR3: TGTGCCAGCAGCCTAGATGACAGCTATTCACCCCTCCACTTT. Amino acids: CASSLDDSYSPLHF.

V is TRBV12-3 or TRBV12-4 and J is TRBJ2-1; D is unresolved. Deletions cut 2 bases from V and 2 bases from J, with 10 bases between. The CDR3 length is 15 residues. Here the CDR3 DNA reads TGTGCCAGCAGTTTAAGGACGCCGACCTACAATGAGCAGTTCTTC. Its translation: CASSLRTPTYNEQFF.

J is TRBJ2-5 and V is TRBV9; D gene unclear. Trimming removed 2 bases at V and 2 bases at J, with 10 bases between. Looked up from germline, CDR1 is SGDLS and CDR2 is YYNGEE. The CDR3 is 14 amino acids. CDR3 sequence (DNA): TGTGCCAGCAGCGTCTCGCCGGAGCAAGAGACCCAGTACTTC. Its protein product is CASSVSPEQETQYF. Full variable domain (remainder filled in from reference TRBV9 and TRBJ2-5): DSGVTQTPKHLITATGQRVTLRCSPRSGDLSVYWYQQSLDQGLQFLIQYYNGEERAKGNILERFSAQQFPDLHSELNLSSLELGDSALYFCASSVSPEQETQYFGPGTRLLVL.

This clonotype was observed a few times. V and J are TRBV28 and TRBJ2-7, with 11 positions matching TRBD1. CDR1 and CDR2 (germline): MDHEN, SYDVKM. V lost 2 bases and J lost 3; bases outside the gene matches: 3. The CDR3 consists of 15 residues. The CDR3 sequence is CASSLPGTGGYEQYF. As DNA, the CDR3 is TGTGCCAGCAGTTTACCCGGGACAGGGGGCTACGAGCAGTACTTC.

V is TRBV2 and J is TRBJ2-3; 7 bases are a match to TRBD2. The germline CDR1 and CDR2 sequences are SNHLY and FYNNEI. V lost 2 bases, J lost 7 bases, and 6 bases stayed unmatched. There are 14 residues in the CDR3. In nucleotides, the CDR3 is TGTGCCAGCAGTGAAATCCGGGGGGAATATACGCAGTATTTT. This codes for CASSEIRGEYTQYF.

The chain carries TRBV4-3 and TRBJ2-7, with no clear D. V lost 0 bases and J 2 bases, leaving 11 bases between the germline ends. The CDR3 runs to 15 residues. Germline V gene sequence: CDR1 LGHNA, CDR2 YSLEER. The CDR3 is CASSQDLAGPYEQYF. The CDR3 DNA reads as TGCGCCAGCAGCCAAGATCTGGCCGGGCCCTACGAGCAGTACTTC.

This clonotype was found a few times. This chain connects TRBV5-5 to TRBJ1-3; perhaps TRBD1 as D (5 bases). The CDR3 length is 16 residues. Deletions cut 0 bases from V and 0 bases from J, with 10 bases between. The germline V gene has CDR1 SGHKS and CDR2 YYEKEE (reference sequence). The CDR3 spells CASSLVAGSSGNTIYF. The DNA for the CDR3 is TGTGCCAGCAGCTTGGTCGCAGGGAGCTCTGGAAACACCATATATTTT.

The chain links TRBV29-1 to TRBJ2-3; TRBD2 might be the D (7 bases). V was trimmed by 4 bases and J by 5 bases, leaving 13 bases between them. The CDR3 has 13 amino acids. Germline V gene lookup returns CDR1 SQVTM and CDR2 ANQGSEA. The CDR3 nucleotides are TGCAGCGTTGGGGGGGGGCAGAGAGATACGCAGTATTTT. Translation: CSVGGGQRDTQYF.